This T cell receptor beta chain is from a study of T cell responses to AZD1222 COVID-19 vaccine. Study-level findings and limits: Along spike, vaccine-associated CD4 TCRs were found throughout, with dominance at 160-218 and 743-854. Donor demographics were predominantly white British with a female majority; clonal diversity may be underestimated.

Concerning this clone itself: Its antigen is currently unknown.

Germline V CDR1 and CDR2: LGHDT, YNNKEL (reference sequence). Trimming took 1 base from V and 8 from J, leaving 6 bases between them. CDR3 length: 13 amino acids. Sequencing was performed with immunoSEQ multiplex PCR; in TCRdb, only in-frame clones are kept and a portion is missing. The repertoire holds 130,000 to 150,000 clones, with about 81% as singletons. The sample in question was peripheral blood, obtained on day 0 of MenACWY control vaccination. The TCR originated in an adult in good health. The rearrangement uses TRBV3-1 (or the pseudogene TRBV3-2) and TRBJ1-6, with D unresolved. The DNA for the CDR3 is TGTGCCAGCAGCCAAGGGCGGGATTCACCCCTCCACTTT. It specifies CASSQGRDSPLHF.